This is a list of T cell receptor beta chains from one sample in a study of CD8 T cells in ankylosing spondylitis. TCRdb re-called the 5' RACE reads through MiXCR, storing one row per CDR3 protein. The profile shows more than 100,000 distinct CDR3 sequences, about an eighth of them singletons. Sequences were obtained from blood, either unsorted or a sorted T cell fraction (not recorded which). Receptors were obtained from a female donor with ankylosing spondylitis or in good health (not recorded which). CDR3s include the opening cysteine and the closing phenylalanine or tryptophan. The D gene is left open where the match is weak. The size field is filled for only some rows; it gives once, few, many or a size class.

clone size: few; V gene: TRBV5-5; J gene: TRBJ1-1; D gene: NA; CDR3 DNA: TGTGCCAGCAGATCTACACCCAACACTGAAGCTTTCTTT; CDR3 protein: CASRSTPNTEAFF
clone size: many; V gene: TRBV7-9; J gene: TRBJ1-1; D gene: NA; CDR3 DNA: TGTGCCAGCAGCCGAGGCCTTTCCGACACTGAAGCTTTCTTT; CDR3 protein: CASSRGLSDTEAFF
clone size: few; V gene: TRBV29-1; J gene: TRBJ2-2; D gene: NA; CDR3 DNA: TGCAGCGCCCCCTCTAAAGCAAACGGGGAGCTGTTTTTT; CDR3 protein: CSAPSKANGELFF
clone size: NA; V gene: TRBV11-2; J gene: TRBJ2-1; D gene: NA; CDR3 DNA: TGTGCCAGCAGCTTGGGGCCTTCCTACAATGAGCAGTTCTTC; CDR3 protein: CASSLGPSYNEQFF
clone size: few; V gene: TRBV11-3; J gene: TRBJ2-1; D gene: TRBD2; CDR3 DNA: TGTGCCAGCAGCTTAGATCCAGGGACTAGCGTTTACAATGAGCAGTTCTTC; CDR3 protein: CASSLDPGTSVYNEQFF
clone size: medium-sized; V gene: TRBV12-3/TRBV12-4; J gene: TRBJ1-6; D gene: TRBD1; CDR3 DNA: TGTGCCAGTCAAGAGGACAGGGGAAGGTCAGGTTCACCCCTCCACTTT; CDR3 protein: CASQEDRGRSGSPLHF
clone size: many; V gene: TRBV11-2; J gene: TRBJ2-3; D gene: NA; CDR3 DNA: TGTGCCAGCAGCATCCCCGGGAGAGATACGCAGTATTTT; CDR3 protein: CASSIPGRDTQYF
clone size: many; V gene: TRBV12-3/TRBV12-4; J gene: TRBJ1-2; D gene: TRBD1; CDR3 DNA: TGTGCCAGCAGTCCAGACAGGGGGCACCTCTATGGCTACACCTTC; CDR3 protein: CASSPDRGHLYGYTF
clone size: many; V gene: TRBV11-2; J gene: TRBJ2-1; D gene: NA; CDR3 DNA: TGTGCCAGCAGCTTAATAGCGGCCACTCGAGAAGATGAGCAGTTCTTC; CDR3 protein: CASSLIAATREDEQFF
clone size: NA; V gene: TRBV18; J gene: TRBJ2-2; D gene: NA; CDR3 DNA: TGTGCCAGCTCATCCAGGACAGTAAACACCGGGGAGCTGTTTTTT; CDR3 protein: CASSSRTVNTGELFF
clone size: many; V gene: TRBV10-1; J gene: TRBJ2-1; D gene: NA; CDR3 DNA: TGCGCCAGCACCCCGGCAGGGGCCAATGAGCAGTTCTTC; CDR3 protein: CASTPAGANEQFF
clone size: many; V gene: TRBV7-8; J gene: TRBJ1-1; D gene: NA; CDR3 DNA: TGTGCCAGCACCTTCGGGCAAATGAACACTGAAGCTTTCTTT; CDR3 protein: CASTFGQMNTEAFF
clone size: many; V gene: TRBV5-1; J gene: TRBJ1-1; D gene: NA; CDR3 DNA: TGCGCCAGCAGCTTAAACCCGGGAAACACTGAAGCTTTCTTT; CDR3 protein: CASSLNPGNTEAFF
clone size: NA; V gene: TRBV12-3/TRBV12-4; J gene: TRBJ2-3; D gene: NA; CDR3 DNA: TGTGCCAGCAGGCGGGGCCTCACAGGGCCAGATACGCAGTATTTT; CDR3 protein: CASRRGLTGPDTQYF
clone size: NA; V gene: TRBV5-1; J gene: TRBJ1-6; D gene: NA; CDR3 DNA: TGCGCCAGCAGCTTGGAGGGGAGCTCCTATAATTCACCCCTCCACTTT; CDR3 protein: CASSLEGSSYNSPLHF
clone size: many; V gene: TRBV7-9; J gene: TRBJ1-1; D gene: NA; CDR3 DNA: TGTGCCAGCATAAAAGAGACTGAAGCTTTCTTT; CDR3 protein: CASIKETEAFF
clone size: many; V gene: TRBV11-2; J gene: TRBJ2-7; D gene: TRBD1; CDR3 DNA: TGTGCCAGCACCAACCCCGGGACAGGGGCCTCCTACGAGCAGTACTTC; CDR3 protein: CASTNPGTGASYEQYF
clone size: NA; V gene: TRBV28; J gene: TRBJ2-5; D gene: TRBD2; CDR3 DNA: TGTGCCAGCTGCACGTCGGGAGCTAGCGGGGTACTCCAAGAGACCCAGTACTTT; CDR3 protein: CASCTSGASGVLQETQYF
clone size: many; V gene: TRBV28; J gene: TRBJ2-5; D gene: TRBD2; CDR3 DNA: TGTGCCACTGGGAGCGGGGGCCAAGGAGGGACCCAGTACTTC; CDR3 protein: CATGSGGQGGTQYF
clone size: NA; V gene: TRBV11-3; J gene: TRBJ2-7; D gene: NA; CDR3 DNA: TGTGCCAGCAGCGATAGACAGACCTACGAGCAGTACTTC; CDR3 protein: CASSDRQTYEQYF
clone size: many; V gene: TRBV6-2/TRBV6-3; J gene: TRBJ1-6; D gene: NA; CDR3 DNA: TGTGCCAGCAGTTTCCGGACGGCCCAGAATTCACCCCTCCACTTT; CDR3 protein: CASSFRTAQNSPLHF
clone size: many; V gene: TRBV3-1; J gene: TRBJ2-4; D gene: NA; CDR3 DNA: TGTGCCAGCACCCTAGCCGATTCGAAAAACATTCAGTACTTC; CDR3 protein: CASTLADSKNIQYF
clone size: NA; V gene: TRBV6-1; J gene: TRBJ1-3; D gene: NA; CDR3 DNA: TGTGCCAGCGGGAGGGGGACGGGTGGAAACACCATATATTTT; CDR3 protein: CASGRGTGGNTIYF